This record concerns one TCR beta chain sequence. As yet, its antigen is unknown. The data are from a study of T cell responses to AZD1222 COVID-19 vaccine. V dropped 1 base and J dropped 14 bases, with 12 bases sitting between them. The CDR3 runs 11 residues. Germline CDR1 SGHRS, CDR2 YFSETQ. TCRdb keeps only in-frame clones here, not all; method: immunoSEQ multiplex PCR. The table shows approximately 210,000 clones, with approximately 91% occurring only once. Overall study results and limits: Repertoire samples came only from after the peak T cell response.

Sample: peripheral blood, taken 28 days after the second AZD1222 dose. The TCR originated in an adult who received the AZD1222 COVID-19 vaccine. V and J are TRBV5-1 and TRBJ2-5, with D tentatively TRBD2 (5 bases). In nucleotides, the CDR3 is TGCGCCAGCAGCTTGAGCGGTTATAGATACTTC. This translates into CASSLSGYRYF. The full variable domain, with the rest looked up from reference TRBV5-1 and TRBJ2-5, is KAGVTQTPRYLIKTRGQQVTLSCSPISGHRSVSWYQQTPGQGLQFLFEYFSETQRNKGNFPGRFSGRQFSNSRSEMNVSTLELGDSALYLCASSLSGYRYFGPGTRLLVL.